The next 29 T cell receptor beta chains were all read from a single sample in a study of blood T cell repertoires in COVID-19. Profiled with immunoSEQ multiplex PCR; TCRdb holds only in-frame clones, not every one. The sample contains roughly 250,000 clones, 80% to 95% of which appear only once. Material for sequencing was PBMCs or T cells enriched from blood (not recorded which). These receptors came from a woman under 30 who had recovered from COVID-19.

The chain couples TRBV6-5 to TRBJ2-7, with a weak D call TRBD1 (6 bases). CDR1 and CDR2 (germline): MNHEY, SVGAGI. The CDR3 runs 14 residues. Trimming took 5 bases from V and 2 from J, leaving 13 bases between them. CDR3 in amino acids: CASSRTGLTYEQYF. The CDR3 bases are TGTGCCAGCAGTCGTACAGGGCTAACCTACGAGCAGTACTTC.

The genes are TRBV6-1 and TRBJ1-2; 9 bases align to TRBD1. This CDR3 comprises 14 residues. Germline CDR1 reads MNHNS; CDR2 reads SASEGT. J was trimmed by 5 bases and V by 0 bases; bases with no gene match: 1. This chain's CDR3 is CASSEAGTGYGYTF. CDR3 in DNA: TGTGCCAGCAGTGAAGCCGGGACAGGGTATGGCTACACCTTC.

This clone was detected once. This chain links TRBV19 with TRBJ2-7; TRBD1 agrees at 11 bases. CDR1 is LNHDA and CDR2 is SQIVND in the germline V gene (reference sequence). The CDR3 covers 16 residues. V was clipped by 11 bases and J by 6 bases; unmatched bases: 18. Written as DNA, the CDR3 is TGTGCCGGAAGGACAGGGGGCGACTCCCAAGTGGGCGAGCAGTACTTC. Protein product: CAGRTGGDSQVGEQYF.

The genes are TRBV7-9 and TRBJ1-6, with D tentatively TRBD1 (5 bases). The CDR3 loop spans 16 amino acids. Trimming removed 3 bases from V and 10 bases from J, with 19 bases in between. The germline V gene has CDR1 SEHNR and CDR2 FQNEAQ (reference sequence). The chain's CDR3 is CASSFDSGGSGSPLHF. Here the CDR3 DNA reads TGTGCCAGCAGCTTCGACTCCGGGGGTTCCGGCTCACCCCTCCACTTT.

The rearrangement joins TRBV6-4 to TRBJ2-1, with TRBD2 identical over 7 bases. Per germline, CDR1 MRHNA and CDR2 SNTAGT. The CDR3 contains 15 residues. J gave up 6 bases and V 0 bases, and 5 bases lay outside the gene matches. CDR3 sequence reads: CASSDSAGAANEQFF. As DNA, the CDR3 is TGTGCCAGCAGTGACTCTGCGGGAGCGGCCAATGAGCAGTTCTTC.

The chain employs TRBV3-1 (or the pseudogene TRBV3-2) and TRBJ1-3; perhaps TRBD1 as D (6 bases). Trimming stripped 4 bases from V and 0 bases from J, with 13 bases between. Germline V CDR1 and CDR2: LGHDT, YNNKEL (reference sequence). There are 16 residues in the CDR3. The CDR3 DNA follows: TGTGCCAGCAGCCGCAGGGACACCAGCTCTGGAAACACCATATATTTT. Its protein product is CASSRRDTSSGNTIYF.

The rearrangement joins TRBV27 to TRBJ1-2; 8 bases match TRBD1. The V segment lost 6 bases and the J segment 1 base; nucleotides outside the gene matches: 16. The CDR3 is 18 amino acids. Germline loops: CDR1 MNHEY, CDR2 SMNVEV (reference sequence). This CDR3 reads CASRFGGRGLPVNYGYTF. In nucleotides, the CDR3 is TGTGCCAGCAGATTCGGGGGCAGGGGGCTTCCCGTTAACTATGGCTACACCTTC.

The chain has TRBV7-9 and TRBJ1-5; tentatively, D is TRBD1 (6 bases). V dropped 5 bases and J dropped 5 bases, with 19 bases sitting between them. Germline assignment: CDR1 SEHNR and CDR2 FQNEAQ (reference sequence). The CDR3 contains 16 residues. Written as DNA, the CDR3 is TGTGCCAGCAGCCCAAGTTCCGCAGGGGTGGATCAGCCCCAGCATTTT. Residues: CASSPSSAGVDQPQHF. Filled out from reference TRBV7-9 and TRBJ1-5, the complete variable domain reads DTGVSQNPRHKITKRGQNVTFRCDPISEHNRLYWYRQTLGQGPEFLTYFQNEAQLEKSRLLSDRFSAERPKGSFSTLEIQRTEQGDSAMYLCASSPSSAGVDQPQHFGDGTRLSIL.

The count of this clone is one. The chain has TRBV10-2 and TRBJ1-1, with a tentative D call TRBD1 (6 bases). The CDR3 is 15 residues long. V shed 5 bases and J shed 3 bases, with 16 bases lying between them. CDR1 is WSHSY, CDR2 SAAADI, per germline. The CDR3 DNA follows: TGCGCCAGCAGTCAACAGGGATGGATCGACACTGAAGCTTTCTTT. The encoded protein is CASSQQGWIDTEAFF.

The genes are TRBV19 and TRBJ1-1; 8 bases agree with TRBD1. The CDR3 has 16 amino acids. Looked up from germline, CDR1 is LNHDA and CDR2 is SQIVND (reference sequence). Trimming removed 3 bases from V and 0 bases from J; junction bases left unmatched: 6. The CDR3: CASSIGGRGLNTEAFF. CDR3 sequence (DNA): TGTGCCAGTAGTATCGGGGGCAGGGGGCTGAACACTGAAGCTTTCTTT.

The chain carries TRBV7-9 and TRBJ1-4; 7 positions agree with TRBD1. The ends lost 5 bases at V and 7 bases at J; junction bases unmatched: 7. The CDR3 is 14 residues long. CDR1 is SEHNR, CDR2 FQNEAQ, per germline (reference sequence). As DNA, the CDR3 is TGTGCCAGCAGCCAACCGGGACAGTCTGAAAAACTGTTTTTT. It is translated as CASSQPGQSEKLFF. The complete variable domain, with remaining parts taken from reference TRBV7-9 and TRBJ1-4, reads DTGVSQNPRHKITKRGQNVTFRCDPISEHNRLYWYRQTLGQGPEFLTYFQNEAQLEKSRLLSDRFSAERPKGSFSTLEIQRTEQGDSAMYLCASSQPGQSEKLFFGSGTQLSVL.

V and J are TRBV5-4 and TRBJ1-2; 9 nucleotides line up with TRBD1. J gave up 8 bases and V 4 bases, and 18 bases lay outside the gene matches. The germline V gene has CDR1 SGHNT and CDR2 YYREEE (reference sequence). The CDR3 loop spans 17 amino acids. CDR3 protein: CASSKRQGVLDRGGYTF. The DNA for the CDR3 is TGTGCCAGCAGCAAACGACAGGGGGTGCTGGATAGAGGGGGCTACACCTTC.

CDR3 bases: TGTGCCAGCAGTTTGGGGAGGACCGGGGAGCTGTTTTTT. Its translation: CASSLGRTGELFF. The chain has TRBV27 and TRBJ2-2; maybe TRBD2 (6 bases). Per germline, CDR1 MNHEY and CDR2 SMNVEV (reference sequence). The CDR3 sequence is 13 residues long. V was shortened by 3 bases and J by 5 bases, with 7 bases between the two germline ends.

The chain couples TRBV27 to TRBJ2-7; D remains ambiguous. The CDR3 length is 15 residues. The ends were cut back, 0 bases at V and 0 bases at J, with 9 bases in the middle. Germline CDR1 MNHEY, CDR2 SMNVEV (reference sequence). The DNA for the CDR3 is TGTGCCAGCAGTTTATCGCATGCAGGCTCCTACGAGCAGTACTTC. Translated, it gives CASSLSHAGSYEQYF.

The chain has TRBV24-1 and TRBJ2-1; 7 bases map to TRBD2. Germline assignment: CDR1 KGHDR and CDR2 SFDVKD. The CDR3 length is 15 residues. Trimming cost V 6 bases and J 6 bases; bases outside gene matches: 10. In DNA, the CDR3 is TGTGCCACCAGTCCGGGGACTACCCTAGGCAATGAGCAGTTCTTC. This translates into CATSPGTTLGNEQFF.

The chain employs TRBV7-8 and TRBJ1-2, with D perhaps TRBD1 (5 bases). V dropped 4 bases and J dropped 2 bases, with 14 bases sitting between them. The CDR3 has 15 residues. In germline, CDR1 is SGHVS, CDR2 FQNEAQ. CDR3 DNA: TGTGCCAGCAGCTCGGGACTCACTCAAAACTATGGCTACACCTTC. Its translation is CASSSGLTQNYGYTF.

V gene TRBV28 combines with J gene TRBJ1-2; D possibly corresponds to TRBD1 (6 bases). The germline V gene encodes CDR1 MDHEN and CDR2 SYDVKM. Trimming took off 6 bases at V and 2 bases at J, with 13 bases between the two ends. This CDR3 spans 14 amino acids. The CDR3 protein is CASSDGTSNYGYTF. The CDR3 nucleotides are TGTGCCAGCAGCGACGGGACATCAAACTATGGCTACACCTTC.

In this sample, this clone turned up a few times. The chain uses TRBV7-8 and TRBJ1-1; 11 bases are a match to TRBD1. The CDR3 extends over 18 amino acids. V was pared by 1 base and J by 1 base, with 8 bases of the junction left unmatched. Germline V CDR1 and CDR2: SGHVS, FQNEAQ. CDR3 residues: CASSLVFGTGGKNTEAFF. The CDR3 DNA is TGTGCCAGCAGCTTAGTCTTCGGGACAGGGGGGAAGAACACTGAAGCTTTCTTT.

This clone was recorded a few times. The chain is built from TRBV18 and TRBJ2-5; TRBD1 matches at 9 bases. The CDR3 has 16 residues. From germline, CDR1 is KGHSH and CDR2 LQKENI. Unmatched junction bases numbered 8, after V lost 1 base and J lost 5 bases. The CDR3, as DNA: TGTGCCAGCTCACCACGGGGGACAGGGCGTGGGGAGACCCAGTACTTC. Translated, it gives CASSPRGTGRGETQYF.

The chain has TRBV5-1 and TRBJ1-5, with 9 bases identical to TRBD1. The CDR3 is made up of 15 amino acids. V dropped 0 bases and J dropped 5; count of bases not matched to a gene: 3. Germline V gene data show CDR1 as SGHRS and CDR2 as YFSETQ. The CDR3 loop is CASSLGGTGYQPQHF. The DNA for the CDR3 is TGCGCCAGCAGCTTGGGTGGGACAGGGTATCAGCCCCAGCATTTT.

The chain is built from TRBV20-1 and TRBJ1-1; D perhaps matches TRBD1 (5 bases). This CDR3 comprises 13 residues. Between the trimmed V and J ends, which lost 3 bases and 5 bases, there was a span of 13 bases. Germline V gives CDR1 DFQATT, CDR2 SNEGSKA (reference sequence). CDR3 coding DNA: TGCAGTGCTAGTATCCAGGGATGGACTGAAGCTTTCTTT. Translated: CSASIQGWTEAFF.

This chain joins TRBV28 and TRBJ2-1, with 11 bases aligning to TRBD2. Per germline, CDR1 MDHEN and CDR2 SYDVKM. V lost 4 bases, J lost 8 bases, and 10 bases stayed unmatched. There are 16 residues in the CDR3. The CDR3 DNA reads TGTGCCAGCAGTTCACGACTAGCGGGACTTCTCGATGAGCAGTTCTTC. Its protein is CASSSRLAGLLDEQFF.

V gene TRBV5-4 combines with J gene TRBJ2-3, with 8 bases fitting TRBD1. The germline V gene has CDR1 SGHNT and CDR2 YYREEE (reference sequence). The CDR3 consists of 15 residues. J lost 5 bases, V lost 4 bases, and 9 bases had no gene match. The CDR3 reads CASSPQGVGIDTQYF. The CDR3 bases are TGTGCCAGCAGCCCACAGGGGGTGGGGATAGATACGCAGTATTTT.

This sequence joins TRBV28 and TRBJ1-2; D uncertain. The V gene lost 2 bases and the J gene lost 6 bases, with 7 bases spanning the gap. The CDR3 is 12 residues long. Germline V gene sequence: CDR1 MDHEN, CDR2 SYDVKM. CDR3 coding DNA: TGTGCCAGCAGTTTAAACCCGGATGGCTACACCTTC. Amino acids: CASSLNPDGYTF.

The chain links TRBV5-8 to TRBJ2-1; tentative D call: TRBD1 (5 bases). This CDR3 spans 12 amino acids. The germline gives CDR1 SGHTS, CDR2 YDEGEE. Trimming took off 1 base at V and 9 bases at J, with 8 bases between the two ends. The CDR3 loop is CASSLHRTEQFF. For the CDR3, the DNA is TGTGCCAGCAGCTTGCACAGGACTGAGCAGTTCTTC.

The chain is built from TRBV19 and TRBJ2-1, with D perhaps TRBD2 (8 bases). There are 19 residues in the CDR3. Per the germline V gene, CDR1 is LNHDA and CDR2 is SQIVND (reference sequence). The V end lost 7 bases, the J end lost 0 bases, and 25 bases lay between the germline ends. The DNA of the CDR3 is TGTGCCAGTAAGGGAGGGACAGCGGCGAGCGGGAGCTCCTACAATGAGCAGTTCTTC. Translation: CASKGGTAASGSSYNEQFF. The entire variable domain, with the rest obtained from reference TRBV19 and TRBJ2-1, is as follows: DGGITQSPKYLFRKEGQNVTLSCEQNLNHDAMYWYRQDPGQGLRLIYYSQIVNDFQKGDIAEGYSVSREKKESFPLTVTSAQKNPTAFYLCASKGGTAASGSSYNEQFFGPGTRLTVL.

The V gene is TRBV19, the J gene TRBJ1-5; D perhaps matches TRBD1 (5 bases). Germline V gene lookup returns CDR1 LNHDA and CDR2 SQIVND (reference sequence). The ends were cut back, 5 bases at V and 6 bases at J, with 5 bases in the middle. This CDR3 is built from 11 residues. In DNA, the CDR3 is TGTGCCAGTAGTCAGGGTCAGCCCCAGCATTTT. Translating gives CASSQGQPQHF.

The count of this clone is one. The genes are TRBV29-1 and TRBJ1-2; D not certain. The ends were cut back, 5 bases at V and 3 bases at J, with 10 bases in the middle. CDR1 is SQVTM and CDR2 is ANQGSEA in the germline V gene. The CDR3 is 12 amino acids. The CDR3 DNA reads TGCAGCGTTTACAGACCTTACTATGGCTACACCTTC. It yields the protein CSVYRPYYGYTF.

This chain links TRBV19 with TRBJ1-6, with a weak D call TRBD1 (5 bases). CDR1 and CDR2 (germline): LNHDA, SQIVND (reference sequence). Trimming removed 0 bases from V and 12 bases from J, with 9 bases in between. The CDR3 extends over 13 amino acids. Here the CDR3 DNA reads TGTGCCAGTAGTATAGATCAGGGCGGACCCCTCCACTTT. It specifies CASSIDQGGPLHF.